A single sample gave rise to the 8 T cell receptor beta chains below, sequenced in a study of graft-versus-host responses after intestinal transplantation. The data were produced by immunoSEQ multiplex PCR, yet TCRdb's version contains in-frame clones alone and is incomplete. The table includes tens of thousands of clones, 90% to 95% detected once. These TCRs are of unknown antigen specificity. The sample in question was unstimulated CD8+ T cells sorted from spleen or lymph node cells, obtained before intestinal transplant. These receptors all stem from a human donor who received an intestinal transplant.

CDR3 region: CASSDQRAAYEQYF. The CDR3 DNA is TGCGCCAGCAGTGACCAGCGGGCTGCCTACGAGCAGTACTTC. The rearrangement links TRBV10-1 to TRBJ2-7, with D perhaps matching TRBD2 (6 bases). V gave up 3 bases and J gave up 2 bases, with 11 bases separating them. The CDR3 runs 14 residues. Germline-derived CDR1 and CDR2 are WNHNN and SYGVQD (reference sequence).

The chain couples TRBV6-5 to TRBJ2-1; 11 nucleotides align to TRBD2. There are 15 residues in the CDR3. Germline assignment: CDR1 MNHEY and CDR2 SVGAGI. J gave up 4 bases and V 5 bases, and 4 bases lay outside the gene matches. The chain's CDR3 is CASSTGTSGYNEQFF. The CDR3 coding sequence is TGTGCCAGCAGTACCGGGACTAGCGGATACAATGAGCAGTTCTTC.

V is TRBV4-3 and J is TRBJ2-3; D might be TRBD1 (6 bases). CDR1 and CDR2 from the germline V gene are LGHNA and YSLEER. This CDR3 region has 15 residues. The V end lost 4 bases, the J end lost 3 bases, and 14 bases lay between the germline ends. In nucleotides, the CDR3 is TGCGCCAGCAGCCCCCAGGGGAAGGGGACAGATACGCAGTATTTT. It translates to CASSPQGKGTDTQYF.

This clone was detected once. This rearrangement joins TRBV4-1 to TRBJ1-5, with D tentatively TRBD1 (5 bases). The V end was cut by 5 bases, the J end by 3 bases, with 11 bases between. The CDR3 covers 14 residues. The germline V gene has CDR1 MGHRA and CDR2 YSYEKL. The DNA for the CDR3 is TGCGCCAGCAGCAAAGGGGCCTACAATCAGCCCCAGCATTTT. Amino acids: CASSKGAYNQPQHF.

The V and J genes are TRBV19 and TRBJ2-7, with D possibly TRBD2 on 6 matching bases. V lost 6 bases, J lost 2 bases, and 14 bases lay in between. Germline lookup yields CDR1 LNHDA and CDR2 SQIVND (reference sequence). The CDR3 has 14 residues. The CDR3 loop is CASRPGDGAYEQYF. The CDR3 coding sequence is TGTGCCAGTAGACCGGGGGACGGAGCCTACGAGCAGTACTTC.

In regard to this clone: Other DNA sequences in the same sample also yield this CDR3. V is TRBV2 and J is TRBJ1-4, with 9 nucleotides matching TRBD1. The CDR3 runs 15 residues. In germline, CDR1 is SNHLY, CDR2 FYNNEI. The trim removed 8 bases at V and 10 bases at J, leaving 14 bases unmatched. DNA of the CDR3: TGTGCCAGCCGCTTAGTGCCCGGGACAGGGTTAAAACTGTTTTTT. Protein sequence: CASRLVPGTGLKLFF.

The chain combines TRBV7-6 with TRBJ1-6, with TRBD1 matching 9 bases. CDR3 length: 15 residues. V shed 2 bases, J shed 7 bases, and the junction held 3 bases outside the gene matches. The germline CDR1 and CDR2 sequences are SGHVS and FNYEAQ. The CDR3 sequence is CASSLTGTGNSPLHF. The DNA of the CDR3 is TGTGCCAGCAGCTTAACCGGGACAGGGAATTCACCCCTCCACTTT.

This clone was detected only a few times. The chain uses TRBV29-1 and TRBJ2-3, with 8 bases that match TRBD1. Germline trimming cut 6 bases from V and 3 bases from J; bases unmatched to any gene: 11. The CDR3 runs to 15 residues. CDR1 is SQVTM, CDR2 ANQGSEA, per germline. CDR3 sequence (DNA): TGCAGCGTAGCTCGGACAGGGACGGGGACAGATACGCAGTATTTT. Amino acids: CSVARTGTGTDTQYF.